The clone carrying this T cell receptor beta chain has just one count. TCRdb used MiXCR to reprocess the PCR reads, holding one entry per CDR3 protein. The table records under 12,000 distinct CDR3 sequences, around 53% of them present only once. The data belong to a study of tumor-infiltrating lymphocytes in oesophageal squamous cell carcinoma. There are 15 residues in the CDR3. Trimming removed 1 base from V and 8 bases from J, with 15 bases in between. This sequence joins TRBV12-3 or TRBV12-4 and TRBJ2-1; TRBD2 is a possible D gene (5 bases). Sequenced material: esophageal tumor tissue. The receptor was isolated from a female donor with esophageal squamous cell carcinoma. In DNA form, the CDR3 reads TGTGCCAGCAGTTTAGAAAGCGGACGTTACCATGAGCAGTTCTTC. This encodes CASSLESGRYHEQFF.